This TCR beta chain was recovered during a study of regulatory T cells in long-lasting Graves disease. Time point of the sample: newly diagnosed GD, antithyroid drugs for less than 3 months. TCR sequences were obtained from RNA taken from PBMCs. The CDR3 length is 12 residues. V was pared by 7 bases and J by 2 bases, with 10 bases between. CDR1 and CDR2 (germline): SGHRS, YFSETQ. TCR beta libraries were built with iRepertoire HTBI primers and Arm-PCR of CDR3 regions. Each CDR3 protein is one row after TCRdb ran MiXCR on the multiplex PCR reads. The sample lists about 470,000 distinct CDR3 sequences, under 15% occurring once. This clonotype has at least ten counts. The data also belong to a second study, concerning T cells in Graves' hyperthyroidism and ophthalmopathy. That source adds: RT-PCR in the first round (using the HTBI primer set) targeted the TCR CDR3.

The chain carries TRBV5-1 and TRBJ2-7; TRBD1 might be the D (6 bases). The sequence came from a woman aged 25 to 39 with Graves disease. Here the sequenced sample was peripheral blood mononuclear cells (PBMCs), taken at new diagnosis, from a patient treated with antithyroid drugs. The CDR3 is CASGTGTYEQYF. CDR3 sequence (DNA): TGCGCCAGCGGTACAGGGACCTACGAGCAGTACTTC.